This TCR beta chain comes out of a study of T cells in localized non-small cell lung cancer. Points from the study as a whole: Adjacent lung held a median roughly 56 of the top 100 tumor clones.

Here immunoSEQ multiplex PCR was the method, and the copy in TCRdb shows in-frame clones only, minus some. The sample consists of roughly 28,000 clones, approximately 85% of them appearing once. Germline CDR1 reads LGHNA; CDR2 reads YSLEER. The CDR3 covers 14 residues. Deletions cut 4 bases from V and 7 bases from J, with 16 bases between. On this clone itself: Its antigen is currently unknown.

The material was peripheral blood, obtained before any cancer treatment. This sequence originates from a woman aged 35-75 years with stage I lung adenocarcinoma. The chain couples TRBV4-3 to TRBJ1-2, with D perhaps TRBD1 (5 bases). DNA of the CDR3: TGCGCCAGCAGCCTCCTGGGACCGGTTGGTGGCTACACCTTC. It translates to CASSLLGPVGGYTF.